These 16 T cell receptor beta chains came from one sample sequenced in a study of blood T cell repertoires in COVID-19. This table comes from immunoSEQ multiplex PCR, and its TCRdb copy is limited to in-frame clones, with some not included. The repertoire includes just under 65,000 clones, about 83% of them detected once, and about 5.9% sits in the top ten. Sequencing was performed on peripheral blood. These receptors all stem from a human donor in a cohort sampled during active COVID-19.

The chain employs TRBV25-1 and TRBJ2-6; tentative D call: TRBD1 (6 bases). The CDR3 runs 15 residues. Trimming stripped 4 bases from V and 2 bases from J, with 9 bases between. Germline V gives CDR1 MGHDK, CDR2 SYGVNS. CDR3 in amino acids: CASSAQGTGANVLTF. The CDR3 bases are TGTGCCAGCAGTGCACAGGGCACTGGGGCCAACGTCCTGACTTTC.

The V gene is TRBV24-1, the J gene TRBJ2-7, with D perhaps TRBD2 (5 bases). The germline gives CDR1 KGHDR, CDR2 SFDVKD. V shed 3 bases and J shed 6 bases, with 11 bases lying between them. The CDR3 has 13 amino acids. Written as DNA, the CDR3 is TGTGCCACCAGTGATGCGACGGGATGCGAGCAGTACTTC. Translation gives CATSDATGCEQYF.

The chain carries TRBV20-1 and TRBJ1-2; 9 bases are a match to TRBD1. V shed 3 bases, J shed 4 bases, and the junction held 6 bases outside the gene matches. The CDR3 runs to 14 residues. CDR1 is DFQATT, CDR2 SNEGSKA, per germline (reference sequence). CDR3 residues: CSASRGTGLYGYTF. The CDR3 nucleotides read TGCAGTGCTAGTCGCGGGACAGGGCTCTATGGCTACACCTTC.

Concerning this clone: The DNA is omitted, as the CDR3 cannot be located on it reliably, and the CDR3 follows TCRdb's listing. This rearrangement joins TRBV5-1 to TRBJ1-4. The CDR3 length equals 16 residues, ends included. The germline gives CDR1 SGHRS, CDR2 YFSETQ. The CDR3 reads CASSLFGEGLNEKLFF.

A single count supports this clone. This chain uses TRBV13 with TRBJ2-1; 10 bases map to TRBD2. Losses at the gene ends were 5 bases for V and 8 bases for J; bases not matched to a gene: 12. The CDR3 covers 16 residues. Germline V lookup: CDR1 PRHDT, CDR2 FYEKMQ (reference sequence). In DNA, the CDR3 is TGTGCCAGCAGCGGACGAAGCGGGAGGGCCACCGATGAGCAGTTCTTC. Protein sequence: CASSGRSGRATDEQFF.

This clone was observed a few times. The J gene is TRBJ2-7, the V gene TRBV5-6; 7 bases are shared with TRBD1. Germline CDR1 is SGHDT and CDR2 is YYEEEE. The CDR3 is made up of 13 amino acids. V lost 4 bases, J lost 5 bases, and 6 bases stayed unmatched. This CDR3 reads CASSPKTGNEQYF. The CDR3 nucleotides read TGTGCCAGCAGCCCAAAGACAGGGAACGAGCAGTACTTC.

This clone was counted a few times. This rearrangement joins TRBV5-5 to TRBJ2-7, with D hard to call. V lost 1 base and J lost 6, with 5 bases in between. CDR3 length equals 11 residues. Germline V gives CDR1 SGHKS, CDR2 YYEKEE (reference sequence). CDR3 nucleotide sequence: TGTGCCAGCAGCTTGCAGGTCGAGCAGTACTTC. It codes for CASSLQVEQYF.

The gene calls are TRBV2 and TRBJ2-4, with TRBD2 matching over 8 bases. The V and J ends lost 7 bases and 0 bases, in that order; junction bases with no gene match: 11. The germline V gene encodes CDR1 SNHLY and CDR2 FYNNEI. CDR3 size: 17 residues. The CDR3 DNA follows: TGTGCCAGCAATCGGCTAGCGGGTGTCGCAGCCAAAAACATTCAGTACTTC. Translated, it gives CASNRLAGVAAKNIQYF.

The chain combines TRBV5-1 with TRBJ2-1; 12 positions match TRBD2. Germline CDR1 SGHRS, CDR2 YFSETQ. Trimming cost V 4 bases and J 1 base; bases outside gene matches: 3. The CDR3 covers 16 residues. Here the CDR3 reads CASSPGTSGSYNEQFF. CDR3 sequence (DNA): TGCGCCAGCAGCCCAGGGACTAGCGGGTCCTACAATGAGCAGTTCTTC. The full variable domain, in which reference TRBV5-1 and TRBJ2-1 provide the parts outside the CDR3, is KAGVTQTPRYLIKTRGQQVTLSCSPISGHRSVSWYQQTPGQGLQFLFEYFSETQRNKGNFPGRFSGRQFSNSRSEMNVSTLELGDSALYLCASSPGTSGSYNEQFFGPGTRLTVL.

The genes are TRBV7-8 and TRBJ2-5; TRBD2 matches at 14 bases. CDR3 length: 16 amino acids. Germline V gene lookup returns CDR1 SGHVS and CDR2 FQNEAQ. The V and J ends lost 3 bases and 4 bases, in that order; junction bases with no gene match: 4. CDR3 sequence reads: CASSLMGLAGVETQYF. In nucleotides, the CDR3 is TGTGCCAGCAGCTTGATGGGACTAGCGGGGGTAGAGACCCAGTACTTC. Full variable domain (rest looked up from reference TRBV7-8 and TRBJ2-5): GAGVSQSPRYKVAKRGQDVALRCDPISGHVSLFWYQQALGQGPEFLTYFQNEAQLDKSGLPSDRFFAERPEGSVSTLKIQRTQQEDSAVYLCASSLMGLAGVETQYFGPGTRLLVL.

The chain couples TRBV9 to TRBJ2-2; 8 positions agree with TRBD2. The length of the CDR3 is 16 residues. The germline gives CDR1 SGDLS, CDR2 YYNGEE. After removal of 0 bases from V and 3 bases from J, the junction contained 4 bases not matched to a gene. The CDR3 bases are TGTGCCAGCAGCGTAGGGGGCGGGAGGTACACCGGGGAGCTGTTTTTT. Its translation is CASSVGGGRYTGELFF.

The gene calls are TRBV11-3 and TRBJ1-6; TRBD1 agrees at 7 bases. CDR1 is SGHNT and CDR2 is YENEEA in the germline V gene. With 5 bases clipped from V and 7 bases from J, the junction kept 5 bases outside the gene matches. The CDR3 consists of 14 residues. In nucleotides, the CDR3 is TGTGCCAGCAGCCGGGGACAGAACAATTCACCCCTCCACTTT. This encodes CASSRGQNNSPLHF.

For the CDR3, the DNA is TGTGCCAGCAGCCCCCGGTACGAGCAGTACTTC. Its protein product is CASSPRYEQYF. The rearrangement joins TRBV6-6 to TRBJ2-7; D unresolved. Germline loops: CDR1 MNHNY, CDR2 SVGAGI (reference sequence). CDR3 length equals 11 residues. V lost 6 bases and J lost 4, with 7 bases in between.

The chain combines TRBV10-3 with TRBJ1-2; a weak D match, TRBD1 (6 bases). The CDR3 is 14 amino acids. The ends were cut back, 6 bases at V and 4 bases at J, with 15 bases in the middle. CDR1 and CDR2 from the germline V gene are ENHRY and SYGVKD. CDR3 DNA: TGTGCCATCAGGGGGGCGGTTACCGGCTATGGCTACACCTTC. This translates into CAIRGAVTGYGYTF.

This clone was counted once. The chain employs TRBV27 and TRBJ1-2; a possible D gene is TRBD1 (5 bases). The CDR3 consists of 13 residues. V gave up 7 bases and J gave up 2 bases, with 11 bases separating them. Germline-derived CDR1 and CDR2 are MNHEY and SMNVEV (reference sequence). The CDR3 spells CASKLQENYGYTF. The CDR3 DNA sequence: TGTGCCAGCAAACTACAGGAAAACTATGGCTACACCTTC.

The CDR3 loop is CSVGLLAGGTDTQYF. CDR3 in DNA: TGCAGCGTTGGCTTACTAGCGGGAGGGACAGATACGCAGTATTTT. This chain connects TRBV29-1 to TRBJ2-3; 13 bases fit TRBD2. V shed 4 bases, J shed 3 bases, and the junction held 4 bases outside the gene matches. CDR1 and CDR2 from the germline V gene are SQVTM and ANQGSEA. CDR3 length: 15 amino acids.